The next 32 T cell receptor beta chains were all read from a single sample in a study of T cell responses to AZD1222 COVID-19 vaccine. Here immunoSEQ multiplex PCR was the method, and the copy in TCRdb shows in-frame clones only, minus some. Of 110,000 to 150,000 clones listed, roughly 93% are singletons. The source was peripheral blood, collected on day 0 of AZD1222 vaccination. The receptor source for this set is an adult in good health.

V and J are TRBV9 and TRBJ1-6; D is ambiguous. This CDR3 region has 12 residues. V dropped 2 bases and J dropped 7 bases, with 4 bases sitting between them. Germline V gene lookup returns CDR1 SGDLS and CDR2 YYNGEE. Here the CDR3 DNA reads TGTGCCAGCAGCGTCTTAAATTCACCCCTCCACTTT. Encoded protein: CASSVLNSPLHF.

The CDR3 spells CASSPDRGKAFF. The CDR3 bases are TGTGCCAGCAGTCCCGACAGGGGGAAAGCTTTCTTT. J is TRBJ1-1 and V is TRBV2; 9 bases are a match to TRBD1. Trimming removed 5 bases from V and 9 bases from J; junction bases left unmatched: 4. This CDR3 is built from 12 residues. CDR1 SNHLY and CDR2 FYNNEI come from the germline V gene.

The CDR3: CASSQDPDGRAGTDTQYF. The CDR3 DNA reads TGTGCCAGCAGCCAAGATCCGGACGGGAGGGCGGGCACAGATACGCAGTATTTT. V gene TRBV3-1 (or the pseudogene TRBV3-2) combines with J gene TRBJ2-3; 8 bases map to TRBD2. CDR3 length: 18 residues. Germline V gives CDR1 LGHDT, CDR2 YNNKEL (reference sequence). With V trimmed by 0 bases and J by 1 base, 9 bases remained unmatched.

This chain links TRBV7-9 with TRBJ2-3; 11 bases agree with TRBD2. The germline V gene encodes CDR1 SEHNR and CDR2 FQNEAQ (reference sequence). Losses at the gene ends were 5 bases for V and 1 base for J; bases not matched to a gene: 8. CDR3 length equals 17 residues. This CDR3 is CASSPGTSGSRTDTQYF. The CDR3 DNA reads TGTGCCAGCAGCCCCGGGACTAGCGGCAGCCGCACAGATACGCAGTATTTT.

The chain links TRBV19 to TRBJ1-3; tentatively, D is TRBD1 (5 bases). Germline values: CDR1 LNHDA, CDR2 SQIVND (reference sequence). The V end was cut by 3 bases, the J end by 1 base, with 13 bases between. The CDR3 is made up of 16 amino acids. CDR3: CASSIRDRPSGNTIYF. CDR3 coding DNA: TGTGCCAGTAGTATCCGTGACAGACCTTCTGGAAACACCATATATTTT.

The genes are TRBV9 and TRBJ2-3, with 8 bases fitting TRBD1. The CDR3 length is 15 residues. The V gene end was trimmed by 4 bases and the J gene end by 2 bases; junction bases not matched to a gene: 6. Germline V gene data show CDR1 as SGDLS and CDR2 as YYNGEE. This CDR3 is CASSPMTGATDTQYF. In DNA form, the CDR3 reads TGTGCCAGCAGCCCTATGACAGGGGCCACAGATACGCAGTATTTT. The full variable domain, in which reference TRBV9 and TRBJ2-3 provide the parts outside the CDR3, is DSGVTQTPKHLITATGQRVTLRCSPRSGDLSVYWYQQSLDQGLQFLIQYYNGEERAKGNILERFSAQQFPDLHSELNLSSLELGDSALYFCASSPMTGATDTQYFGPGTRLTVL.

The gene calls are TRBV28 and TRBJ2-1, with TRBD2 identical over 8 bases. The length of the CDR3 is 19 residues. The V gene's germline CDR1 is MDHEN and CDR2 SYDVKM. J lost 3 bases, V lost 7 bases, and 20 bases had no gene match. The CDR3 nucleotides are TGTGCCAGCACCCTACAGCGGGGAACTAGCGGAACACACTACAATGAGCAGTTCTTC. Its translation is CASTLQRGTSGTHYNEQFF.

The chain couples TRBV14 to TRBJ2-7; the D gene could be TRBD1 or TRBD2 (5 bases each). CDR1 and CDR2 (germline): SGHDN, FVKESK. This CDR3 is 13 amino acids long. Trimming stripped 5 bases from V and 8 bases from J, with 16 bases between. CDR3 sequence reads: CASSAGTHVKQYF. The CDR3 DNA sequence: TGTGCCAGCAGCGCCGGGACCCACGTAAAGCAGTACTTC.

The chain couples TRBV19 to TRBJ1-1; no reliable D call. This CDR3 is built from 12 residues. Trimming took off 7 bases at V and 3 bases at J, with 9 bases between the two ends. The germline V gene encodes CDR1 LNHDA and CDR2 SQIVND (reference sequence). The chain's CDR3 is CASIGVYTEAFF. The CDR3 nucleotides read TGTGCCAGTATTGGGGTCTACACTGAAGCTTTCTTT. The full variable domain, rest sourced from reference TRBV19 and TRBJ1-1, is DGGITQSPKYLFRKEGQNVTLSCEQNLNHDAMYWYRQDPGQGLRLIYYSQIVNDFQKGDIAEGYSVSREKKESFPLTVTSAQKNPTAFYLCASIGVYTEAFFGQGTRLTVV.

This clone came up a few times. This chain connects TRBV20-1 to TRBJ2-7; D is undetermined. The CDR3 totals 11 residues. Trimming removed 6 bases from V and 3 bases from J, with 9 bases in between. Germline V gives CDR1 DFQATT, CDR2 SNEGSKA (reference sequence). This CDR3 is CSATDGYEQYF. The CDR3 DNA is TGCAGTGCAACGGACGGCTACGAGCAGTACTTC.

This chain's CDR3 is CASSDRLKEKLFF. The DNA for the CDR3 is TGTGCCAGCAGCGACAGGTTGAAGGAAAAACTGTTTTTT. The chain employs TRBV12-3 or TRBV12-4 and TRBJ1-4; perhaps TRBD1 as D (6 bases). V lost 6 bases and J lost 8, with 13 bases in between. CDR3 length equals 13 residues.

The V gene is TRBV6-5, the J gene TRBJ2-7; 8 positions match TRBD1. The CDR3 length is 15 residues. CDR1 and CDR2 (germline): MNHEY, SVGAGI. V shed 3 bases, J shed 0 bases, and the junction held 4 bases outside the gene matches. The CDR3 DNA follows: TGTGCCAGCAGTTATGGGGGACAGGACTCCTACGAGCAGTACTTC. This translates into CASSYGGQDSYEQYF.

The rearrangement joins TRBV4-1 to TRBJ2-7, with unresolved D. The germline CDR1 and CDR2 sequences are MGHRA and YSYEKL. V lost 0 bases and J 3 bases, leaving 9 bases between the germline ends. CDR3 length: 14 amino acids. The chain's CDR3 is CASSQESLGYEQYF. CDR3 DNA: TGCGCCAGCAGCCAAGAATCCCTTGGCTACGAGCAGTACTTC.

This chain joins TRBV5-1 and TRBJ1-6; tentative D call: TRBD1 (5 bases). V lost 1 base and J 7 bases, leaving 15 bases between the germline ends. Germline-derived CDR1 and CDR2 are SGHRS and YFSETQ. CDR3 length equals 16 residues. CDR3 sequence reads: CASSLNPGLANSPLHF. The CDR3 region has the DNA TGCGCCAGCAGCTTGAATCCGGGACTGGCAAATTCACCCCTCCACTTT.

The chain recombines TRBV5-1 with TRBJ1-1; D gene uncertain. CDR3 length: 13 amino acids. Trimming removed 8 bases from V and 0 bases from J, with 11 bases in between. Germline values: CDR1 SGHRS, CDR2 YFSETQ. CDR3 DNA sequence: TGCGCCAGTACTGACGGGCTGAACACTGAAGCTTTCTTT. Its translation is CASTDGLNTEAFF.

J is TRBJ2-7 and V is TRBV7-9; 8 positions agree with TRBD2. Germline assignment: CDR1 SEHNR and CDR2 FQNEAQ (reference sequence). The V gene end was trimmed by 1 base and the J gene end by 4 bases; junction bases not matched to a gene: 6. The CDR3 loop spans 15 amino acids. DNA of the CDR3: TGTGCCAGCAGCTTAGTGGTAGCGGGACTATACGAGCAGTACTTC. Protein sequence: CASSLVVAGLYEQYF.

The V gene is TRBV5-1, the J gene TRBJ2-3; D unresolved. The ends were cut back, 3 bases at V and 0 bases at J, with 8 bases in the middle. This CDR3 is 14 amino acids long. Per germline, CDR1 SGHRS and CDR2 YFSETQ. The CDR3 loop is CASSSSYSTDTQYF. For the CDR3, the DNA is TGCGCCAGCAGCTCCAGCTATAGCACAGATACGCAGTATTTT. Full variable domain (outside the CDR3, taken from reference TRBV5-1 and TRBJ2-3): KAGVTQTPRYLIKTRGQQVTLSCSPISGHRSVSWYQQTPGQGLQFLFEYFSETQRNKGNFPGRFSGRQFSNSRSEMNVSTLELGDSALYLCASSSSYSTDTQYFGPGTRLTVL.

The chain has TRBV5-1 and TRBJ2-1; 11 bases are shared with TRBD2. The CDR3 is 15 residues long. V was pared by 3 bases and J by 8 bases, with 7 bases of the junction left unmatched. Looked up from germline, CDR1 is SGHRS and CDR2 is YFSETQ. The CDR3 DNA reads TGCGCCAGCAGCTCACTAGCGGGAGATGGCCATGAGCAGTTCTTC. This translates into CASSSLAGDGHEQFF.

The rearrangement links TRBV28 to TRBJ2-7, with D perhaps TRBD2 (6 bases). The germline V gene encodes CDR1 MDHEN and CDR2 SYDVKM. The CDR3 runs to 14 residues. Trimming took off 2 bases at V and 3 bases at J, with 11 bases between the two ends. The CDR3 region has the DNA TGTGCCAGCAGTTTACTGGGGGGACTCTACGAGCAGTACTTC. Translation gives CASSLLGGLYEQYF.

V is TRBV18 and J is TRBJ2-5, with 8 bases that match TRBD2. In germline, CDR1 is KGHSH, CDR2 LQKENI. With 1 base clipped from V and 2 bases from J, the junction kept 6 bases outside the gene matches. The CDR3 covers 16 residues. The CDR3 DNA follows: TGTGCCAGCTCACCACGGAGTAGCGGGGTACAAGAGACCCAGTACTTC. Protein sequence: CASSPRSSGVQETQYF.

This rearrangement joins TRBV7-8 to TRBJ1-5; possibly TRBD1 for D (6 bases). This CDR3 comprises 17 residues. V was trimmed by 0 bases and J by 0 bases, leaving 12 bases between them. Germline V lookup: CDR1 SGHVS, CDR2 FQNEAQ. This chain's CDR3 is CASSLARQVNSNQPQHF. The CDR3 nucleotides read TGTGCCAGCAGCTTAGCGCGACAGGTTAATAGCAATCAGCCCCAGCATTTT.

The chain uses TRBV11-2 and TRBJ1-4; perhaps TRBD1 as D (6 bases). Trimming took off 0 bases at V and 10 bases at J, with 15 bases between the two ends. CDR1 is SGHAT, CDR2 FQNNGV, per germline. The CDR3 extends over 15 amino acids. CDR3 sequence (DNA): TGTGCCAGCAGCTTAGATACAGGGACGACTAGAAAACTGTTTTTT. Translated: CASSLDTGTTRKLFF.

The chain is built from TRBV2 and TRBJ2-7, with 8 nucleotides matching TRBD2. Germline V gives CDR1 SNHLY, CDR2 FYNNEI. This CDR3 comprises 15 residues. J was trimmed by 5 bases and V by 4 bases; bases with no gene match: 10. Here the CDR3 DNA reads TGTGCCAGCAGTGTTAGCGCAAGCGGGAGTAACGAGCAGTACTTC. This encodes CASSVSASGSNEQYF.

The V call is TRBV11-2, the J call TRBJ1-2, with 7 bases aligning to TRBD1. From germline, CDR1 is SGHAT and CDR2 FQNNGV. This CDR3 is 13 amino acids long. With 6 bases clipped from V and 4 bases from J, the junction kept 5 bases outside the gene matches. The CDR3 nucleotides are TGTGCCAGCAGTCAGGGGGGTTTCTATGGCTACACCTTC. Amino acids: CASSQGGFYGYTF.

J is TRBJ1-2 and V is TRBV14; D possibly corresponds to TRBD1 (5 bases). The length of the CDR3 is 16 residues. Per the germline V gene, CDR1 is SGHDN and CDR2 is FVKESK. Trimming removed 2 bases from V and 0 bases from J, with 13 bases in between. The CDR3 DNA reads as TGTGCCAGCAGCCAATGGAGGGGCAACACTAACTATGGCTACACCTTC. This encodes CASSQWRGNTNYGYTF.

The CDR3 coding sequence is TGTGCCAGCAGCCTGGGACTAGCGGGAGTCACCGGGGAGCTGTTTTTT. The encoded protein is CASSLGLAGVTGELFF. The chain combines TRBV11-2 with TRBJ2-2; TRBD2 matches 14 bases. The junction had 3 bases not matched to a gene; V was cut back by 5 bases and J by 4 bases. Germline loops: CDR1 SGHAT, CDR2 FQNNGV. CDR3 length equals 16 residues.

J is TRBJ2-3 and V is TRBV6-2 or TRBV6-3, with 9 bases that match TRBD2. Germline CDR1 MNHEY, CDR2 SVGEGT. This CDR3 is 18 amino acids long. After removal of 0 bases from V and 4 bases from J, the junction contained 11 bases not matched to a gene. For the CDR3, the DNA is TGTGCCAGCAGTTACTCGAGGTCGGGCGGGAGGGAGGCAGATACGCAGTATTTT. Encoded protein: CASSYSRSGGREADTQYF.

The V call is TRBV19, the J call TRBJ1-5; 7 bases map to TRBD1. The V and J ends lost 3 bases and 1 base, in that order; junction bases with no gene match: 3. This CDR3 region has 15 residues. CDR1 is LNHDA, CDR2 SQIVND, per germline (reference sequence). CDR3: CASSIVGQSNQPQHF. The CDR3 region has the DNA TGTGCCAGTAGTATCGTGGGACAGAGCAATCAGCCCCAGCATTTT.

V and J are TRBV27 and TRBJ1-1; tentative D call: TRBD1 (6 bases). The V end lost 3 bases, the J end lost 3 bases, and 11 bases lay between the germline ends. This CDR3 is 14 amino acids long. CDR1 is MNHEY and CDR2 is SMNVEV in the germline V gene (reference sequence). DNA for the CDR3: TGTGCCAGCAGTTTGGTGCAGGGGCACACTGAAGCTTTCTTT. Translating it yields CASSLVQGHTEAFF.

J is TRBJ1-5 and V is TRBV19, with D tentatively TRBD1 (5 bases). The CDR3 covers 14 residues. In germline, CDR1 is LNHDA, CDR2 SQIVND (reference sequence). Trimming took 3 bases from V and 8 from J, leaving 14 bases between them. DNA of the CDR3: TGTGCCAGTAGTATGAGGGGACCAGGGAAGCCCCAGCATTTT. It yields the protein CASSMRGPGKPQHF.

This sequence joins TRBV6-5 and TRBJ1-1, with 7 bases that match TRBD1. This CDR3 has 11 amino acids. Germline values: CDR1 MNHEY, CDR2 SVGAGI. V dropped 11 bases and J dropped 4; count of bases not matched to a gene: 4. Written as DNA, the CDR3 is TGTGCCGCTCAGGGGGTCACTGAAGCTTTCTTT. Protein product: CAAQGVTEAFF.

The rearrangement joins TRBV7-9 to TRBJ2-7; TRBD2 aligns across 7 bases. V gave up 1 base and J gave up 0 bases; unmatched junction bases: 9. CDR3 length: 17 residues. Germline values: CDR1 SEHNR, CDR2 FQNEAQ (reference sequence). The CDR3 DNA reads TGTGCCAGCAGCTTAGACACGAGCGGGATGTTCTCCTACGAGCAGTACTTC. Its translation is CASSLDTSGMFSYEQYF.